The clone carrying this TCR beta chain was seen repeatedly, ten times or more. Its antigen is not identified. The CDR3 covers 15 residues. Germline assignment: CDR1 MDHEN and CDR2 SYDVKM. V gave up 5 bases and J gave up 5 bases; unmatched junction bases: 9. The data derive from a study of T cells in Graves' hyperthyroidism and ophthalmopathy. Patients aged 18 to 65 had newly diagnosed hyperthyroidism that had lasted under 2 months. Each diagnosis was grounded in clinical symptoms, serum thyroxine and TRAb, thyroid ultrasound, and orbital computed tomography. It was RNA transcripts that yielded the amplified TCR beta CDR3 regions. The HTBI primer set was used in a first-round RT-PCR of the TCR CDR3. From the multiplex PCR reads, TCRdb called clonotypes with MiXCR, one entry per CDR3 protein. The sample carries about 400,000 distinct CDR3 sequences, roughly an eighth recorded once. General study points: Separation of ophthalmopathy from stable hyperthyroidism was achieved by a 13 V-J model. Median prediction lead before ophthalmopathy onset was 6.5 months with the model.

The sequence was obtained from a woman between 18 and 30 years old with Graves' hyperthyroidism. The chain employs TRBV28 and TRBJ1-1; 9 bases align to TRBD1. Sequencing used blood. DNA of the CDR3: TGTGCCAGCAGTCCCCATATGGGGACAGGGACTGAAGCTTTCTTT. It yields the protein CASSPHMGTGTEAFF.